Included here is one TCR beta chain sequence, with context. Antigen: not known. The length of the CDR3 is 13 residues. V gave up 4 bases and J gave up 8 bases; unmatched junction bases: 6. Germline V gives CDR1 SQVTM, CDR2 ANQGSEA. The sample originates from a study of PD-L1 blockade in urothelial cancer. In the study overall: From 2014, patients received atezolizumab, given as 1,200 mg intravenously every 3 weeks.

Sequencing used immunoSEQ multiplex PCR; TCRdb keeps in-frame clones, though not all of them. The sample lists about 81,000 clones; 85% were seen once. Points from the study as a whole: Pretreatment TCR clonality in blood under the median foretold superior survival.

Time point denoted: pretreatment peripheral blood. The V and J genes are TRBV29-1 and TRBJ2-1; 9 nucleotides agree with TRBD2. The material sequenced was PBMCs, taken around atezolizumab (anti-PD-L1) treatment. This TCR was recovered from a man aged 40-49 years with urothelial cancer. The CDR3 DNA reads as TGCAGCGTTGGGGGACTAGCTACTTATGAGCAGTTCTTC. It is translated as CSVGGLATYEQFF.